The text below deals with one T cell receptor beta chain. The length of the CDR3 is 13 residues. Between the trimmed V and J ends, which lost 3 bases and 8 bases, there was a span of 16 bases. Germline V gives CDR1 SQVTM, CDR2 ANQGSEA. The entry originates in a study of blood T cell repertoires in COVID-19. About the study: Samples taken during acute and convalescent COVID-19 were collected in the United States, Italy and Spain. T cells, B-cell-depleted T cells, or PBMCs supplied cDNA or gDNA.

Original data processing: Estimates of nucleated cell counts were drawn from the amplification of reference gene primers. Data came from immunoSEQ multiplex PCR; TCRdb stores just in-frame clones and leaves some out. Clone size and V and J calls were adopted from that table, with D and trimming inferred from the DNA. Found here are about 55,000 clones, 90% of them singletons; the top ten hold around a sixth. Specimen: peripheral blood. This receptor was obtained from a man older than 75 with acute or convalescent COVID-19. The chain links TRBV29-1 to TRBJ1-2; D remains ambiguous. DNA of the CDR3: TGCAGCGTTGATCGGGCTGGCGGGGAAGGCTACACCTTC. This encodes CSVDRAGGEGYTF.